This TCR beta chain was captured in a study of OX40 agonist ivuxolimab in advanced cancers. This CDR3 is 13 amino acids long. Germline lookup yields CDR1 SGHNT and CDR2 YENEEA. Unmatched junction bases numbered 8, after V lost 5 bases and J lost 7 bases. The data were produced by immunoSEQ multiplex PCR, yet TCRdb's version contains in-frame clones alone and is incomplete. This repertoire shows about 110,000 clones, over 85% found once; its top ten account for around 0.27%. V gene TRBV11-3 combines with J gene TRBJ2-7; 7 nucleotides match TRBD1. The sequenced sample was CD4+ or CD8+ T cells sorted from blood, obtained in a trial of the OX40 agonist ivuxolimab. The source of this sequence is an adult with an advanced solid tumor such as melanoma, head and neck, liver or kidney cancer. CDR3 sequence (DNA): TGTGCCAGCAGCGGGACAGCGCTCGGGGAGCAGTACTTC. It is translated as CASSGTALGEQYF.